This T cell receptor (beta chain) was profiled in a study of T cell repertoires in cytomegalovirus infection (dated by TCRdb to about 2019). Regarding the complete study: The peptide stimulations were aimed at well-studied HLA-B-restricted epitopes as well as recently identified HLA-C-restricted CMV epitopes, whose presentation resists viral immunomodulation. Donor HLA type was relevant to the analysis, because carriage of CMV infection together with the matching HLA type was indicated by public TCR beta signatures. Points the paper makes about the study in general: The ex vivo response was dominated by HLA-C-restricted CMV-specific TCR beta clonotypes, which also provided the single most frequent clonotype in two of eight donors. In both this cohort and an independent roughly 330-donor cohort, the cumulative frequency of public TCR beta family members distinguished carriers of CMV infection plus the relevant HLA type.

This clonotype was recorded at least ten times. Its antigen specificity is not known. No base-level quality is on record; no much larger clone is a single base apart. The treatment or condition label of this sample denotes: in vitro stimulation with specific CMV peptide epitopes to enrich CMV-specific T cells. TCRdb lists the instrument as Illumina HiSeq 1500. The raw public reads went through TCRdb reprocessing: fastp at Q25, MiXCR clone calling, in-frame beta chains kept. Duplicate CDR3 protein sequences are folded into a single record with the most common DNA and genes. Here the sample has under 450,000 distinct CDR3 sequences; about 35% occur a single time. Roughly 13% of the sample goes to the ten largest clones. V trim: 4 bases; J trim: 0 bases; unmatched bases: 17. The CDR3 has 20 amino acids, counting the end cysteine and phenylalanine. Only the CDR3 portion is preserved as DNA: 60 bases, with reading frame beginning at the first base. As encoded in the germline V gene, CDR1 is WSHSY while CDR2 is SAAADI.

The receptor was isolated from a human donor in good health (CMV status not recorded). Some clones in this sample may be carry-over from other donors' samples. Here the chain combines TRBV10-2 and TRBJ2-4; 8 junctional bases match TRBD1. The source was cultured PBMCs, collected from culture after CMV antigen stimulation. The bases read TGCGCCAGCAGTGTGAACCCGGGGACAGGCCGCCTGCTAGCCAAAAACATTCAGTACTTC. Its translation is CASSVNPGTGRLLAKNIQYF.